The 28 T cell receptor beta chains below come from one sample, sequenced in a study of blood T cell repertoires in COVID-19. TCRdb's table, derived via immunoSEQ multiplex PCR, lists solely in-frame clones and lacks some. There are more than 70,000 clones in the sample; more than 75% occur only once, and 4.5% to 5.5% lies in the top ten. The sample consisted of peripheral blood. Source of these receptors: a man aged 50 or older with active or convalescent COVID-19.

In regard to this clone: The same CDR3 arises from other DNA sequences in this sample as well. The chain uses TRBV15 and TRBJ2-1, with 14 bases identical to TRBD2. Trimming took 4 bases from V and 10 from J; bases not matched to a gene: 6. This CDR3 spans 15 amino acids. Per germline, CDR1 LNHNV and CDR2 YYDKDF (reference sequence). CDR3 sequence: CATSTGTSGGGEQFF. CDR3 in DNA: TGTGCCACCAGCACCGGGACTAGCGGGGGCGGAGAGCAGTTCTTC.

The rearrangement joins TRBV28 to TRBJ2-5; 8 bases agree with TRBD1. With V trimmed by 1 base and J by 5 bases, 3 bases remained unmatched. Germline CDR1 and CDR2: MDHEN and SYDVKM. This CDR3 has 14 amino acids. The CDR3 loop reads CASSLSGGMETQYF. DNA for the CDR3: TGTGCCAGCAGTTTATCAGGGGGCATGGAGACCCAGTACTTC. Using reference TRBV28 and TRBJ2-5 for the parts outside the CDR3, the full variable domain is DVKVTQSSRYLVKRTGEKVFLECVQDMDHENMFWYRQDPGLGLRLIYFSYDVKMKEKGDIPEGYSVSREKKERFSLILESASTNQTSMYLCASSLSGGMETQYFGPGTRLLVL.

The chain carries TRBV7-9 and TRBJ2-5; 11 nucleotides match TRBD2. V trimming: 5 bases; J trimming: 5 bases; junction bases outside the gene matches: 7. Germline-derived CDR1 and CDR2 are SEHNR and FQNEAQ (reference sequence). This CDR3 has 15 amino acids. In DNA, the CDR3 is TGTGCCAGCAGCATTCTAGCGGGGGGTTTTGAGACCCAGTACTTC. Its protein is CASSILAGGFETQYF.

The DNA of the CDR3 is TGTGCCAGTAGTCCTTACAGTCTTCCTAGCACAGATACGCAGTATTTT. It translates to CASSPYSLPSTDTQYF. The chain joins TRBV19 to TRBJ2-3; D uncertain. Germline CDR1 reads LNHDA; CDR2 reads SQIVND (reference sequence). The CDR3 spans 16 residues. Trimming took off 5 bases at V and 0 bases at J, with 15 bases between the two ends.

The chain recombines TRBV20-1 with TRBJ1-1, with no clear D. Germline V lookup: CDR1 DFQATT, CDR2 SNEGSKA (reference sequence). There are 11 residues in the CDR3. The CDR3: CSGVEDTEAFF. DNA of the CDR3: TGCAGCGGGGTTGAGGACACTGAAGCTTTCTTT.

The gene calls are TRBV4-3 and TRBJ1-1, with a weak D call TRBD1 (6 bases). The V end was cut by 1 base, the J end by 4 bases, with 10 bases between. CDR3 size: 14 residues. Germline CDR1 reads LGHNA; CDR2 reads YSLEER. Written as DNA, the CDR3 is TGCGCCAGCAGCCAAGCTACAGGGCCCACTGAAGCTTTCTTT. Translating gives CASSQATGPTEAFF.

This clone was recorded only once. The chain joins TRBV6-4 to TRBJ1-2, with a tentative D call TRBD1 (5 bases). Trimming stripped 3 bases from V and 4 bases from J, with 6 bases between. Germline CDR1 MRHNA, CDR2 SNTAGT. This CDR3 spans 12 amino acids. The DNA for the CDR3 is TGTGCCAGCAGTGATACAGGCTATGGCTACACCTTC. Its protein is CASSDTGYGYTF.

This rearrangement joins TRBV5-1 to TRBJ1-4; D is possibly TRBD1 (5 bases). The V end was cut by 4 bases, the J end by 7 bases, with 14 bases between. The CDR3 contains 14 residues. Germline-derived CDR1 and CDR2 are SGHRS and YFSETQ. The CDR3 DNA reads as TGCGCCAGCAGCCCTCTGGACAACCCTGAAAAACTGTTTTTT. Translated, it gives CASSPLDNPEKLFF.

V gene TRBV2 combines with J gene TRBJ2-1; 7 bases are shared with TRBD2. J lost 0 bases, V lost 11 bases, and 7 bases had no gene match. Germline assignment: CDR1 SNHLY and CDR2 FYNNEI. CDR3 size: 14 residues. The CDR3 DNA sequence: TGTGCCGGGGGGAGGGCCAGCTCCTACAATGAGCAGTTCTTC. Translating gives CAGGRASSYNEQFF.

This chain joins TRBV5-4 and TRBJ1-1; no clear D gene. The germline gives CDR1 SGHNT, CDR2 YYREEE (reference sequence). V was trimmed by 4 bases and J by 5 bases, leaving 15 bases between them. The CDR3 length is 14 residues. CDR3 amino acids: CASSPMGGETEAFF. In DNA form, the CDR3 reads TGTGCCAGCAGCCCGATGGGTGGGGAGACTGAAGCTTTCTTT. Looking up the rest from reference TRBV5-4 and TRBJ1-1 gives the full variable domain: ETGVTQSPTHLIKTRGQQVTLRCSSQSGHNTVSWYQQALGQGPQFIFQYYREEENGRGNFPPRFSGLQFPNYSSELNVNALELDDSALYLCASSPMGGETEAFFGQGTRLTVV.

CDR3 sequence (DNA): TGTGCCAGTAGTCCGTTGTATCAGCCCCAGCATTTT. As protein: CASSPLYQPQHF. V is TRBV19 and J is TRBJ1-5; D unclear. Germline values: CDR1 LNHDA, CDR2 SQIVND (reference sequence). The CDR3 spans 12 residues. The V and J ends lost 5 bases and 5 bases respectively, with 7 bases between them.

The V call is TRBV5-6, the J call TRBJ2-1; 7 bases fit TRBD1. CDR1 is SGHDT and CDR2 is YYEEEE in the germline V gene. The V and J ends lost 4 bases and 3 bases, in that order; junction bases with no gene match: 4. CDR3 length: 14 amino acids. The CDR3 DNA reads TGTGCCAGCAGCGTCGGGACAGACTACAATGAGCAGTTCTTC. Its translation is CASSVGTDYNEQFF. The whole variable domain, filled in from reference TRBV5-6 and TRBJ2-1, reads DAGVTQSPTHLIKTRGQQVTLRCSPKSGHDTVSWYQQALGQGPQFIFQYYEEEERQRGNFPDRFSGHQFPNYSSELNVNALLLGDSALYLCASSVGTDYNEQFFGPGTRLTVL.

The chain links TRBV27 to TRBJ2-5, with 7 positions matching TRBD2. CDR1 and CDR2 (germline): MNHEY, SMNVEV (reference sequence). V lost 1 base, J lost 5 bases, and 7 bases stayed unmatched. CDR3 size: 15 residues. The CDR3 bases are TGTGCCAGCAGTTTATTGGCGGGGGACGCTGAGACCCAGTACTTC. Its translation is CASSLLAGDAETQYF.

This chain uses TRBV5-8 with TRBJ2-3; TRBD1 aligns across 7 bases. Germline values: CDR1 SGHTS, CDR2 YDEGEE. The CDR3 runs to 14 residues. V lost 4 bases and J lost 4; bases outside the gene matches: 6. The chain's CDR3 is CASSLITGADTQYF. In DNA form, the CDR3 reads TGTGCCAGCAGCCTCATTACAGGGGCAGATACGCAGTATTTT.

J is TRBJ2-3 and V is TRBV5-5, with 8 bases aligning to TRBD1. Trimming cost V 4 bases and J 0 bases; bases outside gene matches: 1. Germline V CDR1 and CDR2: SGHKS, YYEKEE (reference sequence). CDR3 size: 14 residues. The CDR3 loop reads CASSRQGSTDTQYF. For the CDR3, the DNA is TGTGCCAGCAGCCGACAGGGGAGCACAGATACGCAGTATTTT.

This clone was detected only once. The V and J genes are TRBV7-2 and TRBJ2-5; TRBD1 matches at 9 bases. V shed 6 bases and J 0 bases; nucleotides not matched to a gene: 5. Germline V gene data show CDR1 as SGHTA and CDR2 as FQGNSA. The CDR3 has 15 amino acids. CDR3 in DNA: TGTGCCAGCAGTGTGACAGGGGGGTACCAAGAGACCCAGTACTTC. Translation gives CASSVTGGYQETQYF.

The chain combines TRBV5-1 with TRBJ1-1; possible D gene TRBD1, 5 bases. This CDR3 contains 15 residues. Trimming shortened V by 3 bases and J by 3 bases, and 15 bases separated the two germline ends. Germline V gives CDR1 SGHRS, CDR2 YFSETQ. The CDR3 region has the DNA TGCGCCAGCAGCTCTCGGGTGATAGGGGACACTGAAGCTTTCTTT. It specifies CASSSRVIGDTEAFF.

The CDR3 loop reads CASTGHLNNEQFF. The DNA for the CDR3 is TGTGCCAGTACAGGACACCTCAACAATGAGCAGTTCTTC. The chain carries TRBV19 and TRBJ2-1, with a weak D call TRBD1 (5 bases). Trimming cost V 7 bases and J 5 bases, with 12 bases left between them. The CDR3 runs 13 residues. Germline V gene lookup returns CDR1 LNHDA and CDR2 SQIVND (reference sequence). Filled out from reference TRBV19 and TRBJ2-1, the complete variable domain reads DGGITQSPKYLFRKEGQNVTLSCEQNLNHDAMYWYRQDPGQGLRLIYYSQIVNDFQKGDIAEGYSVSREKKESFPLTVTSAQKNPTAFYLCASTGHLNNEQFFGPGTRLTVL.

The chain joins TRBV12-5 to TRBJ1-1; no reliable D call. Germline values: CDR1 LGHNT, CDR2 FRNRAP. V dropped 1 base and J dropped 1 base, with 7 bases sitting between them. This CDR3 is built from 14 residues. The CDR3 DNA reads TGTGCTAGTGGTTTGGGACTTTCGAACACTGAAGCTTTCTTT. Its translation is CASGLGLSNTEAFF.

The chain carries TRBV20-1 and TRBJ2-7; D perhaps matches TRBD2 (6 bases). Trimming cost V 3 bases and J 5 bases, with 14 bases left between them. Germline-derived CDR1 and CDR2 are DFQATT and SNEGSKA (reference sequence). CDR3 length equals 13 residues. This chain's CDR3 is CSASPLAKHEQYF. CDR3 sequence (DNA): TGCAGTGCTAGTCCCCTAGCGAAGCACGAGCAGTACTTC.

V gene TRBV28 combines with J gene TRBJ2-7; weak D call: TRBD2 (5 bases). Trimming cost V 7 bases and J 0 bases, with 16 bases left between them. Germline assignment: CDR1 MDHEN and CDR2 SYDVKM. The CDR3 is 15 amino acids. CDR3 residues: CASIAPGGPSYEQYF. CDR3 nucleotides: TGTGCCAGCATCGCACCTGGAGGCCCCTCCTACGAGCAGTACTTC. The full variable domain, in which reference TRBV28 and TRBJ2-7 provide the parts outside the CDR3, is DVKVTQSSRYLVKRTGEKVFLECVQDMDHENMFWYRQDPGLGLRLIYFSYDVKMKEKGDIPEGYSVSREKKERFSLILESASTNQTSMYLCASIAPGGPSYEQYFGPGTRLTVT.

This clone was seen a few times. The V gene is TRBV19, the J gene TRBJ1-1, with 11 bases matching TRBD1. V shed 2 bases and J 6 bases; nucleotides not matched to a gene: 5. Germline V gene lookup returns CDR1 LNHDA and CDR2 SQIVND (reference sequence). The CDR3 totals 15 residues. CDR3: CASSIIWGQGAEAFF. The CDR3 nucleotides read TGTGCCAGTAGTATAATATGGGGACAGGGGGCTGAAGCTTTCTTT.

The chain links TRBV7-8 to TRBJ2-5; TRBD2 matches 8 bases. CDR3 length: 14 residues. Trimming at V came to 5 bases and at J to 4 bases, leaving 6 bases not matched to a gene. CDR1 SGHVS and CDR2 FQNEAQ come from the germline V gene. The CDR3 DNA follows: TGTGCCAGCAGCCCGCGGGGGGCCTCAGAGACCCAGTACTTC. Its protein is CASSPRGASETQYF.

This clone showed up just a few times. V usage is TRBV5-4 and J usage is TRBJ2-7; 9 positions match TRBD2. V was pared by 5 bases and J by 2 bases, with 5 bases of the junction left unmatched. The CDR3 totals 14 residues. Germline V gene sequence: CDR1 SGHNT, CDR2 YYREEE (reference sequence). Written as DNA, the CDR3 is TGTGCCAGCAGTATAGCGGGGGCCCCCTACGAGCAGTACGTC. It yields the protein CASSIAGAPYEQYV.

Regarding this clone: The same CDR3 is also encoded by other DNA sequences in this sample. The rearrangement joins TRBV28 to TRBJ2-7; 9 bases are a match to TRBD1. The V and J ends lost 6 bases and 2 bases, in that order; junction bases with no gene match: 5. Looked up from germline, CDR1 is MDHEN and CDR2 is SYDVKM. The CDR3 is made up of 14 amino acids. The CDR3 is CASRTGQGAYEQYF. The CDR3 DNA follows: TGTGCCAGCAGAACGGGACAGGGAGCCTACGAGCAGTACTTC.

This chain connects TRBV3-1 (or the pseudogene TRBV3-2) to TRBJ1-5; perhaps TRBD1 as D (5 bases). V lost 1 base to trimming and J lost 7 bases, with 8 bases between them. Germline V CDR1 and CDR2: LGHDT, YNNKEL (reference sequence). The CDR3 sequence is 13 residues long. The DNA of the CDR3 is TGTGCCAGCAGCCAAGGGGGGGGACAGCCCCAGCATTTT. Translated, it gives CASSQGGGQPQHF.

The chain joins TRBV7-2 to TRBJ2-1; the D is unclear. This CDR3 comprises 14 residues. Looked up from germline, CDR1 is SGHTA and CDR2 is FQGNSA. The ends were cut back, 1 base at V and 6 bases at J, with 10 bases in the middle. CDR3: CASSLVSEFNEQFF. The CDR3 DNA reads as TGTGCCAGCAGCTTAGTATCGGAGTTCAATGAGCAGTTCTTC.

This chain connects TRBV2 to TRBJ1-2; D uncertain. V dropped 3 bases and J dropped 5 bases, with 7 bases sitting between them. This CDR3 comprises 12 residues. The germline V gene has CDR1 SNHLY and CDR2 FYNNEI. The CDR3 loop reads CASSDFLYGYTF. The CDR3, as DNA: TGTGCCAGCAGTGATTTTCTATATGGCTACACCTTC.